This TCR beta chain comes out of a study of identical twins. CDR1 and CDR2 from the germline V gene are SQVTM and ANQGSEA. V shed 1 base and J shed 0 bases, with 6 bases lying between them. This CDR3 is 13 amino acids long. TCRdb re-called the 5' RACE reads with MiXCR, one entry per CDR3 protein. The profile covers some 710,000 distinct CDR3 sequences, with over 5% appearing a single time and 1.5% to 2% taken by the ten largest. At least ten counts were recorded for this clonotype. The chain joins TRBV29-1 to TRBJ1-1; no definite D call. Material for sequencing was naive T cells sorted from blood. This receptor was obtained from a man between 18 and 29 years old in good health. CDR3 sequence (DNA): TGCAGCGTTGAAGGCAGTGTGAACACTGAAGCTTTCTTT. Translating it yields CSVEGSVNTEAFF. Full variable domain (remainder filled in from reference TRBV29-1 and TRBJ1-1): SAVISQKPSRDICQRGTSLTIQCQVDSQVTMMFWYRQQPGQSLTLIATANQGSEATYESGFVIDKFPISRPNLTFSTLTVSNMSPEDSSIYLCSVEGSVNTEAFFGQGTRLTVV.